This T cell receptor (beta chain) was captured by sequencing in a study of technical replicates of blood from a handful of donors. Libraries were prepared by immunoSEQ multiplex PCR; TCRdb keeps only in-frame clonotypes and omits some of them. In the table there are around 68,000 clones, 95% to 98% of which are singletons. Per germline, CDR1 SGHTA and CDR2 FQGTGA. This CDR3 contains 15 residues. The V and J ends lost 6 bases and 2 bases, in that order; junction bases with no gene match: 10. This sequence joins TRBV7-3 and TRBJ2-7; TRBD1 aligns across 7 bases. Sequenced sample: T cells isolated from PBMCs. The sequence derives from a human donor in good health. The CDR3 here is CASSPGTVVAYEQYF. CDR3 sequence (DNA): TGTGCCAGCAGTCCCGGGACAGTCGTTGCCTACGAGCAGTACTTC.